The 22 T cell receptor beta chains presented below share a single source sample, sequenced in a study of T cells in Graves' hyperthyroidism and ophthalmopathy. Amplification yielded TCR beta CDR3 regions, with RNA transcripts as the source. First-round RT-PCR with HTBI primers amplified the TCR CDR3 region. TCRdb analysed the multiplex PCR reads with MiXCR anew, one entry per CDR3 protein. This sample has 250,000 or so distinct CDR3 sequences, with 13% to 15% found just once. Sequencing input: blood. These receptors all stem from a woman in her 40s with Graves' hyperthyroidism that later progressed to Graves' ophthalmopathy.

This clonotype showed up just a few times. V is TRBV5-1 and J is TRBJ1-3; tentative D call: TRBD1 (5 bases). Germline loops: CDR1 SGHRS, CDR2 YFSETQ. Trimming took off 4 bases at V and 3 bases at J, with 11 bases between the two ends. The CDR3 has 14 residues. CDR3 DNA sequence: TGCGCCAGCAGCGAATGGGACGTTGGAAACACCATATATTTT. Its translation is CASSEWDVGNTIYF.

The table lists this clonotype with many counts. The chain carries TRBV12-3 or TRBV12-4 and TRBJ2-5; D gene uncertain. The CDR3 covers 13 residues. Trimming stripped 0 bases from V and 5 bases from J, with 7 bases between. CDR3 in amino acids: CASSLAQVETQYF. The CDR3 region has the DNA TGTGCCAGCAGTTTAGCGCAGGTGGAGACCCAGTACTTC.

The chain combines TRBV19 with TRBJ2-7; 7 bases agree with TRBD1. Germline CDR1 and CDR2: LNHDA and SQIVND (reference sequence). This CDR3 spans 16 amino acids. Trimming removed 0 bases from V and 0 bases from J; junction bases left unmatched: 5. CDR3 nucleotide sequence: TGTGCCAGTAGTATAGACCCGGACAGGCCCTCCTACGAGCAGTACTTC. This gives the protein CASSIDPDRPSYEQYF.

This clonotype was counted ten times or more. The J gene is TRBJ2-2, the V gene TRBV28; D unresolved. Germline CDR1 MDHEN, CDR2 SYDVKM. The length of the CDR3 is 15 residues. Deletions cut 3 bases from V and 7 bases from J, with 15 bases between. This CDR3 is CASSFLRARGGELFF. The DNA for the CDR3 is TGTGCCAGCAGTTTCCTTAGGGCAAGAGGCGGGGAGCTGTTTTTT.

This clonotype was seen only a few times. The V call is TRBV20-1, the J call TRBJ1-5, with D maybe TRBD1 (6 bases). The CDR3 runs 15 residues. V gave up 1 base and J gave up 6 bases, with 16 bases separating them. Germline assignment: CDR1 DFQATT and CDR2 SNEGSKA (reference sequence). The CDR3 here is CSARAGGRVPQPQHF. CDR3 nucleotides: TGCAGTGCTAGAGCGGGGGGGCGGGTACCTCAGCCCCAGCATTTT.

The V call is TRBV28, the J call TRBJ1-4; 11 bases line up with TRBD1. This CDR3 has 16 residues. Germline CDR1 reads MDHEN; CDR2 reads SYDVKM. The V segment lost 5 bases and the J segment 0 bases; nucleotides outside the gene matches: 2. The CDR3 protein is CASSRTGGATNEKLFF. The CDR3 coding sequence is TGTGCCAGCAGTAGGACAGGGGGCGCAACTAATGAAAAACTGTTTTTT.

This clonotype was picked up many times. The genes are TRBV28 and TRBJ2-4, with D possibly matching TRBD2 (6 bases). Germline V gene sequence: CDR1 MDHEN, CDR2 SYDVKM. V was shortened by 5 bases and J by 2 bases, with 10 bases between the two germline ends. CDR3 length: 14 residues. The CDR3 protein is CASSPLATKNIQYF. CDR3 bases: TGTGCCAGCAGTCCCCTAGCGACCAAAAACATTCAGTACTTC.

In its sample, this clonotype was seen a few times. The genes are TRBV5-1 and TRBJ2-5; tentative D call: TRBD1 (6 bases). The V gene lost 4 bases and the J gene lost 1 base, with 17 bases spanning the gap. Germline-derived CDR1 and CDR2 are SGHRS and YFSETQ. There are 16 residues in the CDR3. Here the CDR3 reads CASSPFPGVGQETQYF. Written as DNA, the CDR3 is TGCGCCAGCAGCCCTTTCCCAGGGGTCGGCCAAGAGACCCAGTACTTC.

This clonotype was seen ten or more times. DNA for the CDR3: TGCAGCGTTAGTTTGTCTGGCCGATTTGAAGCTTTCTTT. Translation gives CSVSLSGRFEAFF. This chain joins TRBV29-1 and TRBJ1-1, with D hard to call. This CDR3 is 13 amino acids long. Germline CDR1 and CDR2: SQVTM and ANQGSEA. The V end lost 5 bases, the J end lost 7 bases, and 17 bases lay between the germline ends.

The V gene is TRBV7-9, the J gene TRBJ2-1; maybe TRBD2 (5 bases). CDR1 is SEHNR, CDR2 FQNEAQ, per germline (reference sequence). V lost 4 bases and J 0 bases, leaving 13 bases between the germline ends. The CDR3 is 16 residues long. The DNA for the CDR3 is TGTGCCAGCAGCTCATTTAAGCGGAGCTCCTACAATGAGCAGTTCTTC. It yields the protein CASSSFKRSSYNEQFF.

This clonotype has more than one count but fewer than ten. The V call is TRBV20-1, the J call TRBJ2-5, with 12 nucleotides matching TRBD2. V was pared by 5 bases and J by 5 bases, with 9 bases of the junction left unmatched. This CDR3 has 15 residues. Germline CDR1 and CDR2: DFQATT and SNEGSKA (reference sequence). In DNA, the CDR3 is TGCAGTGCTCCCCGTCTAGCGGGAGGGTGGGAGACCCAGTACTTC. The encoded protein is CSAPRLAGGWETQYF.

This clonotype was seen repeatedly, ten times or more. The chain joins TRBV28 to TRBJ1-3; 7 bases map to TRBD1. The CDR3 extends over 16 amino acids. CDR1 is MDHEN and CDR2 is SYDVKM in the germline V gene. V gave up 7 bases and J gave up 1 base; unmatched junction bases: 10. For the CDR3, the DNA is TGTGCCAGCAAACGACAGGGCATATATTCTGGAAACACCATATATTTT. Translation gives CASKRQGIYSGNTIYF. Full variable domain (rest looked up from reference TRBV28 and TRBJ1-3): DVKVTQSSRYLVKRTGEKVFLECVQDMDHENMFWYRQDPGLGLRLIYFSYDVKMKEKGDIPEGYSVSREKKERFSLILESASTNQTSMYLCASKRQGIYSGNTIYFGEGSWLTVV.

This clonotype was counted a few times. The chain uses TRBV11-2 and TRBJ2-7, with 8 positions matching TRBD2. The CDR3 length is 16 residues. Per the germline V gene, CDR1 is SGHAT and CDR2 is FQNNGV. Trimming at V came to 3 bases and at J to 1 base, leaving 8 bases not matched to a gene. The CDR3 protein is CASSLRAGVGSYEQYF. The CDR3 nucleotides read TGTGCCAGCAGCTTGAGAGCGGGGGTAGGATCCTACGAGCAGTACTTC. Full variable domain (rest looked up from reference TRBV11-2 and TRBJ2-7): EAGVAQSPRYKIIEKRQSVAFWCNPISGHATLYWYQQILGQGPKLLIQFQNNGVVDDSQLPKDRFSAERLKGVDSTLKIQPAKLEDSAVYLCASSLRAGVGSYEQYFGPGTRLTVT.

V and J are TRBV2 and TRBJ1-1; D uncertain. The CDR3 totals 13 residues. Per germline, CDR1 SNHLY and CDR2 FYNNEI. V was trimmed by 0 bases and J by 5 bases, leaving 7 bases between them. CDR3 region: CASSEARNTEAFF. The DNA of the CDR3 is TGTGCCAGCAGTGAAGCGCGAAATACTGAAGCTTTCTTT. The variable domain in full, with the rest retrieved from reference TRBV2 and TRBJ1-1, is EPEVTQTPSHQVTQMGQEVILRCVPISNHLYFYWYRQILGQKVEFLVSFYNNEISEKSEIFDDQFSVERPDGSNFTLKIRSTKLEDSAMYFCASSEARNTEAFFGQGTRLTVV.

This clonotype was detected only a few times. This sequence joins TRBV6-1 and TRBJ2-1; D is possibly TRBD1 or TRBD2 (5 bases each). The V gene's germline CDR1 is MNHNS and CDR2 SASEGT. Trimming left V 5 bases short and J 8 bases short, with 13 bases between. The CDR3 extends over 13 amino acids. The CDR3 region has the DNA TGTGCCAGCAGTTGGCCTGGGGACGATGAGCAGTTCTTC. This codes for CASSWPGDDEQFF.

V and J are TRBV4-1 and TRBJ2-1; 11 bases are a match to TRBD2. Germline V gives CDR1 MGHRA, CDR2 YSYEKL. The CDR3 has 18 amino acids. J was trimmed by 3 bases and V by 0 bases; bases with no gene match: 7. The CDR3 bases are TGCGCCAGCAGCCAAGAAGGGATACTAGCGGGAGACTACAATGAGCAGTTCTTC. It translates to CASSQEGILAGDYNEQFF.

This sequence joins TRBV7-9 and TRBJ1-2, with D possibly TRBD1 on 5 matching bases. Trimming stripped 5 bases from V and 8 bases from J, with 12 bases between. CDR1 and CDR2 from the germline V gene are SEHNR and FQNEAQ (reference sequence). The CDR3 contains 12 residues. CDR3 nucleotides: TGTGCCAGCAGCCACGGACAAAGGGGCTACACCTTC. Protein: CASSHGQRGYTF.

This clonotype was found many times. The chain is built from TRBV9 and TRBJ1-1; the D is unclear. This CDR3 region has 12 residues. Trimming took off 4 bases at V and 3 bases at J, with 7 bases between the two ends. Per the germline V gene, CDR1 is SGDLS and CDR2 is YYNGEE. The CDR3 region has the DNA TGTGCCAGCAGCCCCCAGGACACTGAAGCTTTCTTT. Translation: CASSPQDTEAFF.

This clonotype has ten or more counts. The chain links TRBV20-1 to TRBJ2-3; D gene unclear. Between the trimmed V and J ends, which lost 6 bases and 1 base, there was a span of 17 bases. Germline V gene data show CDR1 as DFQATT and CDR2 as SNEGSKA (reference sequence). The CDR3 is 15 amino acids. The CDR3 nucleotides read TGCAGTGCAGGGATAGTAGCCATGGGCACAGATACGCAGTATTTT. Its protein product is CSAGIVAMGTDTQYF.

This clonotype was picked up many times. The chain carries TRBV20-1 and TRBJ2-1, with TRBD1 identical over 10 bases. CDR3 length: 17 amino acids. Trimming at V came to 4 bases and at J to 1 base, leaving 10 bases not matched to a gene. The V gene's germline CDR1 is DFQATT and CDR2 SNEGSKA (reference sequence). The CDR3 bases are TGCAGTGCTAAGTCCCGGGACAGGGGACAATCCTACAATGAGCAGTTCTTC. Translation gives CSAKSRDRGQSYNEQFF.

This clonotype was counted between two and nine times. This sequence may be a read error, since a much larger clone differs from it by one base. This chain connects TRBV28 to TRBJ2-7; TRBD2 matches 8 bases. In germline, CDR1 is MDHEN, CDR2 SYDVKM. The ends lost 11 bases at V and 6 bases at J; junction bases unmatched: 6. The CDR3 runs to 11 residues. As DNA, the CDR3 is TGTGCCGGCACTAGCGGATTCGAGCAGTACTTC. It specifies CAGTSGFEQYF. The variable domain in full, with the rest retrieved from reference TRBV28 and TRBJ2-7, is DVKVTQSSRYLVKRTGEKVFLECVQDMDHENMFWYRQDPGLGLRLIYFSYDVKMKEKGDIPEGYSVSREKKERFSLILESASTNQTSMYLCAGTSGFEQYFGPGTRLTVT.

This clonotype was observed a few times. V usage is TRBV10-2 and J usage is TRBJ2-2; 8 bases are shared with TRBD1. This CDR3 comprises 18 residues. Germline assignment: CDR1 WSHSY and CDR2 SAAADI. Trimming cost V 5 bases and J 6 bases; bases outside gene matches: 17. The chain's CDR3 is CASSYPGTGFLGAGELFF. CDR3 bases: TGCGCCAGCAGTTACCCCGGGACAGGTTTCCTGGGGGCCGGGGAGCTGTTTTTT.